This T cell receptor (beta chain) was retrieved from a study of identical twins. Study-wide points: Sequences that were beta out-of-frame showed weaker excess twin sharing. Beta clonotypes that were abundant in cord blood contained fewer insertions, a pattern absent from memory repertoires.

MiXCR, run by TCRdb on the 5' RACE reads, gives a single entry per CDR3 protein. In the table there are 750,000 to 950,000 distinct CDR3 sequences, approximately 13% of which are singletons. From germline, CDR1 is SNHLY and CDR2 FYNNEI. The CDR3 covers 12 residues. V was clipped by 6 bases and J by 8 bases; unmatched bases: 4. Regarding this clonotype: The antigen is unknown.

This sample was shared with a second study, whose subject was yellow fever vaccine responses in identical twins.

The receptor was isolated from a woman under 30 in good health. The sequenced sample consisted of PBMCs. This chain connects TRBV2 to TRBJ2-7, with 10 bases lining up with TRBD1. CDR3 residues: CASRGGQGQQYF. The CDR3 bases are TGTGCCAGCAGGGGGGGACAGGGGCAGCAGTACTTC.